The 19 T cell receptor beta chains given below trace back to one sample, sequenced in a study of blood T cell repertoires in COVID-19. Sequencing used immunoSEQ multiplex PCR; TCRdb keeps in-frame clones, though not all of them. In the table there are 200,000 to 250,000 clones, around nine tenths of which are singletons. The material sequenced was peripheral blood. These receptors all stem from a woman in her forties with acute or convalescent COVID-19.

A single count supports this clone. This CDR3 is CASSYLAGAYTGELFF. In DNA form, the CDR3 reads TGCGCCAGCAGCTATCTAGCGGGGGCTTACACCGGGGAGCTGTTTTTT. This chain links TRBV5-1 with TRBJ2-2, with 10 bases matching TRBD2. The CDR3 spans 16 residues. The trim removed 3 bases at V and 3 bases at J, leaving 5 bases unmatched. Germline V lookup: CDR1 SGHRS, CDR2 YFSETQ.

This clone was detected only once. This chain links TRBV2 with TRBJ2-1; TRBD2 aligns across 8 bases. Per the germline V gene, CDR1 is SNHLY and CDR2 is FYNNEI. V was clipped by 6 bases and J by 7 bases; unmatched bases: 11. The length of the CDR3 is 15 residues. The CDR3 nucleotides are TGTGCCAGCAGACCCCGGGGGGGCCTTTGGAATGAGCAGTTCTTC. It encodes CASRPRGGLWNEQFF.

The rearrangement links TRBV3-1 (or the pseudogene TRBV3-2) to TRBJ2-3; 8 nucleotides agree with TRBD1. Unmatched junction bases numbered 6, after V lost 5 bases and J lost 2 bases. This CDR3 region has 15 residues. CDR1 LGHDT and CDR2 YNNKEL come from the germline V gene (reference sequence). The CDR3 DNA reads TGTGCCAGCAGCATTAGGACAGGGACCACAGATACGCAGTATTTT. It is translated as CASSIRTGTTDTQYF.

This clone was counted only a few times. The chain combines TRBV27 with TRBJ1-3; D uncertain. The V end was cut by 5 bases, the J end by 4 bases, with 12 bases between. Germline CDR1 reads MNHEY; CDR2 reads SMNVEV (reference sequence). The CDR3 loop spans 14 amino acids. CDR3 in amino acids: CASSPPPGGNTIYF. In DNA form, the CDR3 reads TGTGCCAGCAGTCCCCCCCCAGGCGGAAACACCATATATTTT.

V usage is TRBV10-2 and J usage is TRBJ1-5; tentatively, D is TRBD1 (5 bases). From germline, CDR1 is WSHSY and CDR2 SAAADI. CDR3 length: 13 amino acids. Trimming removed 5 bases from V and 2 bases from J, with 7 bases in between. The DNA of the CDR3 is TGCGCCAGCAGTCCAGGGCGCAATCAGCCCCAGCATTTT. Encoded protein: CASSPGRNQPQHF.

The CDR3 protein is CASSLGGTGGSYEQYV. The CDR3 coding sequence is TGTGCCAGCAGCTTAGGGGGCACGGGGGGGTCCTACGAGCAGTACGTC. The chain employs TRBV5-4 and TRBJ2-7; tentative D call: TRBD2 (8 bases). Germline V gene lookup returns CDR1 SGHNT and CDR2 YYREEE (reference sequence). This CDR3 has 16 amino acids. V was clipped by 2 bases and J by 1 base, with 16 bases between them.

J is TRBJ1-1 and V is TRBV11-2, with 8 bases lining up with TRBD1. Germline CDR1 reads SGHAT; CDR2 reads FQNNGV. Trimming cost V 7 bases and J 8 bases; bases outside gene matches: 12. This CDR3 has 14 residues. The CDR3 region is CASTFVRGQGEAFF. The CDR3 bases are TGTGCCAGCACCTTCGTCAGGGGGCAGGGGGAAGCTTTCTTT. The full variable domain, completed using reference TRBV11-2 and TRBJ1-1, is EAGVAQSPRYKIIEKRQSVAFWCNPISGHATLYWYQQILGQGPKLLIQFQNNGVVDDSQLPKDRFSAERLKGVDSTLKIQPAKLEDSAVYLCASTFVRGQGEAFFGQGTRLTVV.

This clone was counted a single time. This chain joins TRBV7-9 and TRBJ1-3; no definite D call. V lost 1 base and J lost 4, with 8 bases in between. The CDR3 has 14 amino acids. The germline CDR1 and CDR2 sequences are SEHNR and FQNEAQ (reference sequence). DNA of the CDR3: TGTGCCAGCAGCTTAGATAGTCCAGGAAACACCATATATTTT. This translates into CASSLDSPGNTIYF.

V gene TRBV5-4 combines with J gene TRBJ1-2; TRBD1 is a possible D gene (5 bases). The ends were cut back, 1 base at V and 7 bases at J, with 8 bases in the middle. The CDR3 length is 12 residues. Germline loops: CDR1 SGHNT, CDR2 YYREEE (reference sequence). The CDR3 DNA is TGTGCCAGCAGCTTGAGGGGAGGTGGCTACACCTTC. Translated: CASSLRGGGYTF.

CDR3 amino acids: CASSQEGLAGGRFDSNEQFF. In nucleotides, the CDR3 is TGCGCCAGCAGCCAAGAGGGACTAGCGGGGGGCCGCTTTGATTCCAATGAGCAGTTCTTC. The V call is TRBV4-1, the J call TRBJ2-1; the match to TRBD2 covers 15 bases. Losses at the gene ends were 0 bases for V and 6 bases for J; bases not matched to a gene: 12. The CDR3 runs 20 residues. Germline V gene lookup returns CDR1 MGHRA and CDR2 YSYEKL.

This clone occurred a few times. This rearrangement joins TRBV7-2 to TRBJ1-2, with D perhaps TRBD1 (5 bases). This CDR3 contains 12 residues. Germline-derived CDR1 and CDR2 are SGHTA and FQGNSA. With 2 bases removed from V and 5 bases from J, the gap between germline ends came to 6 bases. The CDR3 DNA is TGTGCCAGCAGCTTATCAGGGTATGGCTACACCTTC. Protein: CASSLSGYGYTF.

The V call is TRBV5-4, the J call TRBJ1-1, with D possibly matching TRBD1 (6 bases). The CDR3 has 15 amino acids. The germline V gene encodes CDR1 SGHNT and CDR2 YYREEE (reference sequence). V lost 3 bases to trimming and J lost 1 base, with 13 bases between them. The CDR3 region has the DNA TGTGCCAGCAGCTACCCGGGACACTCGAACACTGAAGCTTTCTTT. It yields the protein CASSYPGHSNTEAFF.

V and J are TRBV5-1 and TRBJ2-7, with TRBD2 identical over 16 bases. CDR3 size: 17 residues. CDR1 is SGHRS and CDR2 is YFSETQ in the germline V gene. Trimming cost V 4 bases and J 3 bases; bases outside gene matches: 7. This CDR3 reads CASSIGTSGGVIYEQYV. Written as DNA, the CDR3 is TGCGCCAGCAGCATCGGGACTAGCGGGGGGGTAATCTACGAGCAGTACGTC.

The chain employs TRBV4-1 and TRBJ1-1; the match to TRBD1 covers 7 bases. The J segment lost 0 bases and the V segment lost 0 bases, leaving 7 bases of the junction unmatched. CDR1 MGHRA and CDR2 YSYEKL come from the germline V gene. The CDR3 is 17 amino acids. The CDR3 region has the DNA TGCGCCAGCAGCCAAGAAGGGGGCGGGTTGGTGAACACTGAAGCTTTCTTT. Translated: CASSQEGGGLVNTEAFF.

This chain joins TRBV24-1 and TRBJ1-2, with D unresolved. V was clipped by 2 bases and J by 5 bases, with 11 bases between them. Germline CDR1 and CDR2: KGHDR and SFDVKD. The CDR3 runs to 14 residues. This CDR3 is CATSDSWEPYGYTF. The CDR3 region has the DNA TGTGCCACCAGTGATTCCTGGGAGCCATATGGCTACACCTTC.

The rearrangement links TRBV3-1 (or the pseudogene TRBV3-2) to TRBJ2-3; D remains unclear. The CDR3 contains 14 residues. Germline CDR1 and CDR2: LGHDT and YNNKEL (reference sequence). V was cut by 4 bases and J by 5 bases, with 13 bases left in between. CDR3 in amino acids: CASSPRLSVDTQYF. The CDR3 DNA reads TGTGCCAGCAGCCCCCGCCTAAGTGTAGATACGCAGTATTTT.

This clone appeared once. This chain links TRBV5-1 with TRBJ2-2, with 7 nucleotides matching TRBD1. The CDR3 is 15 residues long. Germline values: CDR1 SGHRS, CDR2 YFSETQ. V lost 2 bases, J lost 4 bases, and 5 bases stayed unmatched. The CDR3 is CASSFSQGSTGELFF. The CDR3 DNA follows: TGCGCCAGCAGCTTCTCACAGGGGAGCACCGGGGAGCTGTTTTTT.

In this sample, this clone turned up a few times. The chain joins TRBV3-1 (or the pseudogene TRBV3-2) to TRBJ1-1; D unclear. From germline, CDR1 is LGHDT and CDR2 YNNKEL (reference sequence). V was pared by 1 base and J by 1 base, with 13 bases between. The CDR3 has 16 residues. The CDR3 DNA follows: TGTGCCAGCAGCCAAGTCGTAAGCAGGCCGAACACTGAAGCTTTCTTT. This encodes CASSQVVSRPNTEAFF.

The chain joins TRBV6-1 to TRBJ2-1, with TRBD2 matching 8 bases. CDR3 length equals 16 residues. J lost 4 bases, V lost 0 bases, and 5 bases had no gene match. Per germline, CDR1 MNHNS and CDR2 SASEGT. In nucleotides, the CDR3 is TGTGCCAGCAGTGAAGCAGCCGGCGGGGGGTACAATGAGCAGTTCTTC. It codes for CASSEAAGGGYNEQFF.